Listed below are T cell receptor beta chains from one sample, sequenced in a study of technical replicates of blood from a handful of donors. The assay was immunoSEQ multiplex PCR, and TCRdb's table has in-frame clones only and misses some. The profile covers approximately 73,000 clones, with roughly 96% appearing a single time and about 0.34% taken by the ten largest. Input material: T cells isolated from PBMCs. The receptors shown here come from a human donor in good health. CDR3s include the opening cysteine and the closing phenylalanine or tryptophan. The D gene is left open where the match is weak. Clone size is given for some rows only: seen once, a few or many times, or a class if the clone is expanded.

TRBJ2-1 . TRBD2 TRBV5-1 CASSSTTSGGNEQFF TGCGCCAGCAGCTCCACGACTAGCGGAGGGAATGAGCAGTTCTTC
TRBJ1-5 . . TRBV6-5 CASSYSIAADQPQHF TGTGCCAGCAGTTACTCGATCGCGGCTGATCAGCCCCAGCATTTT
TRBJ2-1 . TRBD1 TRBV5-1 CASSLDRVNEQFF TGCGCCAGCAGCTTAGACAGGGTTAATGAGCAGTTCTTC
TRBJ2-1 once TRBD2 TRBV6-1 CASSARTSGTYNEQFF TGTGCCAGCAGTGCGCGGACTAGCGGAACTTACAATGAGCAGTTCTTC
TRBJ2-1 . TRBD2 TRBV2 CASRAGLAEYYNEQFF TGTGCCAGCAGAGCGGGACTAGCGGAATACTACAATGAGCAGTTCTTC
TRBJ1-1 . TRBD1 TRBV6-6 CASSRDRVTEAFF TGTGCCAGCAGTCGGGACAGGGTAACTGAAGCTTTCTTT
TRBJ2-1 . . TRBV30 CAWKVAPNEQFF TGTGCCTGGAAGGTAGCCCCAAATGAGCAGTTCTTC
TRBJ2-1 . . TRBV20-1 CSPSGYNEQFF TGCAGTCCGAGCGGGTACAATGAGCAGTTCTTC
TRBJ2-3 . . TRBV10-3 CAISESGAARTTDTQYF TGTGCCATCAGTGAGTCGGGAGCGGCAAGGACCACAGATACGCAGTATTTT
TRBJ1-3 . . TRBV6-5 CASSRVSRSGNTIYF TGTGCCAGCAGTCGCGTATCCCGCTCTGGAAACACCATATATTTT
TRBJ1-1 . . TRBV29-1 CSVPLFGSSGTEAFF TGCAGCGTCCCGCTTTTCGGGAGTTCCGGCACTGAAGCTTTCTTT
TRBJ2-7 . TRBD2 TRBV30 CAWSKSSGRREQYF TGTGCCTGGAGTAAGTCGAGCGGGAGGCGCGAGCAGTACTTC
TRBJ2-2 . TRBD1 TRBV9 CASSSAGTGHTGELFF TGTGCCAGCAGCTCCGCCGGGACAGGCCACACCGGGGAGCTGTTTTTT
TRBJ2-5 . . TRBV7-9 CASGSQADQETQYF TGTGCCAGCGGAAGTCAGGCCGACCAAGAGACCCAGTACTTC
TRBJ1-2 . TRBD1 TRBV6-5 CASSRGTGDGYTF TGTGCCAGCAGTAGAGGGACAGGCGATGGCTACACCTTC
TRBJ2-1 . . TRBV20-1 CSAQNPPEQFF TGCAGTGCTCAGAACCCTCCAGAGCAGTTCTTC
TRBJ1-1 . TRBD1 TRBV5-4 CASRRDSRNTEAFF TGTGCCAGCAGGCGGGACAGCCGGAACACTGAAGCTTTCTTT
TRBJ2-7 . . TRBV27 CASSYATASSYEQYF TGTGCCAGCAGTTACGCGACAGCTAGCTCCTACGAGCAGTACTTC
TRBJ1-1 once TRBD1 TRBV2 CASSHRTGTGEAFF TGTGCCAGCAGTCATAGAACCGGGACAGGTGAAGCTTTCTTT
TRBJ1-4 . TRBD1 TRBV4-1 CASSRNRGDGEKLFF TGCGCCAGCAGCCGCAACAGGGGAGACGGTGAAAAACTGTTTTTT
TRBJ2-7 once TRBD2 TRBV4-1 CASSLRLAGGLYEQYF TGCGCCAGCAGCTTACGACTAGCGGGAGGACTATACGAGCAGTACTTC
TRBJ2-2 . TRBD2 TRBV19 CASSISAGGGSNTGELFF TGTGCCAGTAGTATATCAGCGGGAGGGGGGAGCAACACCGGGGAGCTGTTTTTT
TRBJ2-7 . TRBD2 TRBV25-1 CASSEWSGAIEQYF TGTGCCAGCAGTGAATGGAGCGGGGCCATCGAGCAGTACTTC
TRBJ2-7 . . TRBV4-2 CASSGRRDWPYEQYF TGTGCCAGCAGCGGGCGGCGGGACTGGCCCTACGAGCAGTACTTC
TRBJ2-1 . . TRBV11-3 CASSYTSPYNEQFF TGTGCCAGCAGCTATACTAGCCCCTACAATGAGCAGTTCTTC
TRBJ1-5 . . TRBV6-5 CASSSFAGPQHF TGTGCCAGCAGTTCCTTTGCGGGGCCCCAGCATTTT
TRBJ2-3 . . TRBV7-9 CASSLRASASDTQYF TGTGCCAGCAGCTTGAGAGCTTCCGCATCGGATACGCAGTATTTT
TRBJ1-1 . . TRBV11-3 CASSLAVGTEAFF TGTGCCAGCAGCTTGGCGGTTGGCACTGAAGCTTTCTTT
TRBJ1-5 once TRBD1 TRBV10-2 CASSVSGTGVFNQPQHF TGCGCCAGCAGTGTTTCCGGGACAGGGGTCTTCAATCAGCCCCAGCATTTT
TRBJ1-1 once . TRBV6-6 CASSYEGGTEAFF TGTGCCAGCAGTTACGAGGGGGGGACTGAAGCTTTCTTT
TRBJ2-2 . . TRBV7-3 CASSLVRTGELFF TGTGCCAGCAGCTTGGTTCGGACAGGGGAGCTGTTTTTT
TRBJ2-1 . . TRBV7-2 CASSLQHGGPNEQFF TGTGCCAGCAGCTTGCAGCACGGAGGACCCAATGAGCAGTTCTTC
TRBJ2-7 once TRBD1 TRBV28 CASIEKGAIYEQYF TGTGCCAGCATAGAAAAGGGGGCAATCTACGAGCAGTACTTC
TRBJ1-2 . . TRBV4-1 CASSQSGNYGYTF TGCGCCAGCAGCCAATCAGGAAACTATGGCTACACCTTC
TRBJ2-3 once TRBD2 TRBV19 CASLISWTSPDTQYF TGTGCCAGTCTGATTTCCTGGACTAGCCCCGATACGCAGTATTTT
TRBJ2-5 . . TRBV19 CASSIEVAGETQYF TGTGCCAGTAGTATAGAAGTGGCGGGGGAGACCCAGTACTTC
TRBJ2-1 . TRBD2 TRBV5-4 CASSSGTSSNEQFF TGTGCCAGCAGTTCCGGGACTAGCAGCAATGAGCAGTTCTTC
TRBJ1-5 . TRBD1 TRBV28 CASSSPTGYSNQPQHF TGTGCCAGCAGTTCCCCGACAGGGTATAGCAATCAGCCCCAGCATTTT
TRBJ2-5 . . TRBV21-1 CASRAGLETQYF TGTGCCAGCAGGGCGGGGCTAGAGACCCAGTACTTC
TRBJ2-7 . TRBD2 TRBV5-6 CASSRDYNYEQYF TGTGCCAGCAGCCGGGACTACAACTACGAGCAGTACTTC
TRBJ1-1 . TRBD1 TRBV5-4 CASSLGPGQGEKAFF TGTGCCAGCAGCTTGGGACCGGGACAGGGAGAGAAAGCTTTCTTT
TRBJ2-5 . TRBD2 TRBV7-9 CASSGATSGRMLETQYF TGTGCCAGCAGCGGAGCAACTAGCGGGAGAATGTTAGAGACCCAGTACTTC
TRBJ2-1 . . TRBV9 CASSVESGSYNEQFF TGTGCCAGCAGCGTAGAGAGCGGTTCCTACAATGAGCAGTTCTTC
TRBJ1-5 . . TRBV7-8 CASSLRERLEPQHF TGTGCCAGCAGCTTACGGGAACGGCTTGAACCCCAGCATTTT
TRBJ2-1 . TRBD2 TRBV4-3 CASSLGLAAYNEQFF TGCGCCAGCAGCCTGGGACTAGCGGCATACAATGAGCAGTTCTTC
TRBJ1-2 . TRBD1 TRBV6-6 CATREGAYGYTF TGTGCCACCCGGGAGGGGGCCTATGGCTACACCTTC
TRBJ1-4 . TRBD1 TRBV6-1 CASSGPRTGPNEKLFF TGTGCCAGCAGTGGACCAAGGACAGGACCCAATGAAAAACTGTTTTTT